This entry is about one TCR beta chain. This sample was taken from a study of technical replicates of blood from a few donors. Repertoires were generated with immunoSEQ multiplex PCR, while TCRdb's copy carries only in-frame clones and drops some. The sample lists 45,000 to 65,000 clones; over 90% were seen once. Germline CDR1 is MDHEN and CDR2 is SYDVKM. The CDR3 is made up of 14 amino acids. V lost 5 bases to trimming and J lost 6 bases; unmatched junction nucleotides: 9. The J gene is TRBJ2-7, the V gene TRBV28, with TRBD1 matching 8 bases. Material: PBMCs. The receptor comes from a human donor in good health. Some clones in this sample may be carry-over from other donors' samples. CDR3 DNA sequence: TGTGCCAGCAGTACCTTTACTACAGGGGGCGAGCAGTACTTC. Its protein product is CASSTFTTGGEQYF.